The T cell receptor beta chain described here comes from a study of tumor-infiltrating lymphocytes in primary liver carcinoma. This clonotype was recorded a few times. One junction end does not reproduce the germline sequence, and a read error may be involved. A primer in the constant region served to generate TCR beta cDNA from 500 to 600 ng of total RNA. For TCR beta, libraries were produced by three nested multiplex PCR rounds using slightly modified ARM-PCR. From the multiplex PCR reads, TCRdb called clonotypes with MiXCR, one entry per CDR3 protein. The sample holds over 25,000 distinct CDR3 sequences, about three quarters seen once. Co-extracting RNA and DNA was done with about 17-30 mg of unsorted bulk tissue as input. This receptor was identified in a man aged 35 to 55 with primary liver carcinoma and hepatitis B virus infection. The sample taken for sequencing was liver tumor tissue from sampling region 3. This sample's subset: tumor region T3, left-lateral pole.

The CDR3 loop reads CAGSREVRRADTQYF. The CDR3, as DNA: TGTGCCGGCAGCCGAGAAGTTAGGAGGGCAGATACGCAGTATTTT. This chain uses TRBV4-2 with TRBJ2-3; the D gene is possibly TRBD2 (6 bases). Per germline, CDR1 LGHNA and CDR2 YNFKEQ. The CDR3 extends over 15 amino acids.